The rows below give T cell receptor beta chains drawn from one sample of a study of blood T cell repertoires in COVID-19. The assay was immunoSEQ multiplex PCR, and TCRdb's table has in-frame clones only and misses some. This table has some 340,000 clones, approximately 87% appearing once. Sequenced: PBMCs or T cells enriched from blood (not recorded which). The receptors stem from a woman aged 25 to 45 who had recovered from COVID-19. The CDR3 runs from the conserved cysteine through the conserved F or W. The D gene is left open where the match is weak. Clone size appears in some rows only: once, few, many, or a class for an expanded clone.

.	.	TRBV4-2	TRBJ1-4	TGTGCCAGCAGCCCCCAGGCGACCTTTAATGAAAAACTGTTTTTT	CASSPQATFNEKLFF
.	.	TRBV6-1	TRBJ2-2	TGTGCCAGCAGTGAACGAACAGGCGGGAACACCGGGGAGCTGTTTTTT	CASSERTGGNTGELFF
.	.	TRBV2	TRBJ2-7	TGTGCCAGCAGTGACAGAGGATACTCCTACGAGCAGTACTTC	CASSDRGYSYEQYF
.	.	TRBV14	TRBJ1-1	TGTGCCAGCACCTCGAACAGGGCCGGGAACACTGAAGCTTTCTTT	CASTSNRAGNTEAFF
TRBD1	.	TRBV4-2	TRBJ1-1	TGTGCCAGCAGCCAAGAAGGGGCAGGGGGTATCACTGAAGCTTTCTTT	CASSQEGAGGITEAFF
TRBD2	.	TRBV5-6	TRBJ2-5	TGTGCCAGCAGCTTACCGGGACTAGTCGTCGGGGAGACCCAGTACTTC	CASSLPGLVVGETQYF
.	.	TRBV29-1	TRBJ2-2	TGCAGCGTTGTGCGCGGGGGCAACGGGGAGCTGTTTTTT	CSVVRGGNGELFF
.	.	TRBV18	TRBJ2-7	TGTGCCAGCTCCCCCGCAGCGGGCCACGAGCAGTACTTC	CASSPAAGHEQYF
.	.	TRBV27	TRBJ2-7	TGTGCCAGCACTCTGGGAGCGGCCGGAGTCTACGAGCAGTACTTC	CASTLGAAGVYEQYF
TRBD1	.	TRBV5-6	TRBJ1-2	TGTGCCAGCAGCGGGGACAGGGTAATCAGTGGCTACACCTTC	CASSGDRVISGYTF
.	.	TRBV30	TRBJ1-6	TGTGCCTGGAGTAAGGGGAGGGAGAATTCACCCCTCCACTTT	CAWSKGRENSPLHF
TRBD2	.	TRBV2	TRBJ2-1	TGTGCCAGCAGTGAAGGACTAGCGGGGCTATACAATGAGCAGTTCTTC	CASSEGLAGLYNEQFF
.	.	TRBV7-9	TRBJ1-1	TGTGCCAGCAGCTCATTGTCGGGGAGGGGGACTGAAGCTTTCTTT	CASSSLSGRGTEAFF
.	.	TRBV3-1/TRBV3-2	TRBJ1-4	TGTGCCAGCAGCCAAGTAGGGGTTCGGGAAAAACTGTTTTTT	CASSQVGVREKLFF
.	.	TRBV2	TRBJ2-1	TGTGCCAGCAGTTGGAGGGAAGATGAGCAGTTCTTC	CASSWREDEQFF
TRBD1	.	TRBV27	TRBJ2-7	TGTGCCAGCAGTAAATGGGACAGGATGGGCGAGCAGTACTTC	CASSKWDRMGEQYF
.	once	TRBV4-1	TRBJ1-1	TGCGCCAGCAGCCACCGTTCTTGGGGGCTCAACACTGAAGCTTTCTTT	CASSHRSWGLNTEAFF
TRBD2	.	TRBV4-1	TRBJ2-3	TGCGCCAGCAGCCCGACAGTTAGCGGGGGGGGTGCAGATACGCAGTATTTT	CASSPTVSGGGADTQYF
.	.	TRBV12-2	TRBJ1-4	TGTGCAAGTCTCCACACCGCAACTAATGAAAAACTGTTTTTT	CASLHTATNEKLFF
TRBD2	.	TRBV15	TRBJ2-1	TGTGCCACCAGCATCGAGCGGGGGGGCCACAATGAGCAGTTCTTC	CATSIERGGHNEQFF
.	.	TRBV27	TRBJ1-2	TGTGCCAGCAGTCCCCTTCCTGGGAGACCACCCTATGGCTACACCTTC	CASSPLPGRPPYGYTF
.	.	TRBV5-1	TRBJ2-1	TGCGCCAGCAGCCCCGCGACAGCCCTCAATGAGCAGTTCTTC	CASSPATALNEQFF
TRBD1	.	TRBV28	TRBJ2-2	TGTGCCAGCGGGACAGGGGTTAACACCGGGGAGCTGTTTTTT	CASGTGVNTGELFF